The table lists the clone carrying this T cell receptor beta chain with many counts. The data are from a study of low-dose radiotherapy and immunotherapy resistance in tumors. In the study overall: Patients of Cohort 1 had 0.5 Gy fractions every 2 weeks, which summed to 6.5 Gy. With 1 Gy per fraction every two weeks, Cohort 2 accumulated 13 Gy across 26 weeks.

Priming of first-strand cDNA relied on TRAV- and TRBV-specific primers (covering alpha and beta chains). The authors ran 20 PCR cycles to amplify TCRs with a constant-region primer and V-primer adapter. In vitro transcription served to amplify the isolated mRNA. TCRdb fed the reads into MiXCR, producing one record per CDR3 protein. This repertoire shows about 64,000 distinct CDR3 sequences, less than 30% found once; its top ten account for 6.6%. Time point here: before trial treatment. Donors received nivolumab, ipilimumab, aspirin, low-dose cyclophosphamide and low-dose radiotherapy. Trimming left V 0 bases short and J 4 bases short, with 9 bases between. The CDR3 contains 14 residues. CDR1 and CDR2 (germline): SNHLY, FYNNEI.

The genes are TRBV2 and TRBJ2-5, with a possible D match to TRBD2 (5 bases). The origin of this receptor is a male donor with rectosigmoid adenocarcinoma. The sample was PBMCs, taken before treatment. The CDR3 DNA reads TGTGCCAGCAGTGAAGCATCCGGAGGAGAGACCCAGTACTTC. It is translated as CASSEASGGETQYF.